This is a list of T cell receptor beta chains from one sample in a study of blood T cell repertoires in COVID-19. The protocol was immunoSEQ multiplex PCR, while the TCRdb copy is restricted to in-frame clones and leaves out a portion. The sample lists about 100,000 clones, about four fifths occurring once. Sequenced sample: peripheral blood. The receptor source for this set is a woman of 80 years or more with active or convalescent COVID-19. Both conserved end residues are part of each CDR3. The D gene is left open where the match is weak. Where a row states a size, it is once, few, many or the class of an expanded clone; other rows omit it.

>few|TRBD1|11|TRBJ2-7|TRBV10-3
CAISHRGEQYF
TGTGCCATCAGCCACAGGGGCGAGCAGTACTTC
>.|TRBD1|14|TRBJ2-1|TRBV18
CASSLNFRDSEQFF
TGTGCCAGCTCACTAAACTTCCGGGACAGTGAGCAGTTCTTC
>.|.|15|TRBJ1-1|TRBV5-1
CASKGGDSMNTEAFF
TGCGCCAGCAAAGGTGGTGACAGTATGAACACTGAAGCTTTCTTT
>.|TRBD1|18|TRBJ1-6|TRBV30
CAWRPGQGVRSYNSPLHF
TGTGCCTGGAGACCGGGACAGGGGGTGAGGTCCTATAATTCACCCCTCCACTTT
>.|.|15|TRBJ1-6|TRBV3-1/TRBV3-2
CASSQDQGYNSPLHF
TGTGCCAGCAGCCAAGATCAGGGTTACAATTCACCCCTCCACTTT
>.|.|13|TRBJ1-1|TRBV4-2
CASSRPENTEAFF
TGTGCCAGCAGCCGGCCAGAAAACACTGAAGCTTTCTTT
>.|.|17|TRBJ2-7|TRBV28
CASSLRGTGARVKEQYF
TGTGCCAGCAGTTTGCGGGGGACGGGGGCGAGGGTGAAGGAGCAGTACTTC
>.|TRBD1|13|TRBJ1-1|TRBV3-1/TRBV3-2
CASSPYGQGLAFF
TGTGCCAGCAGCCCGTATGGACAGGGTCTAGCTTTCTTT
>.|.|14|TRBJ2-2|TRBV18
CASSPGQNTGELFF
TGTGCCAGCTCACCCGGACAGAACACCGGGGAGCTGTTTTTT
>.|.|13|TRBJ1-4|TRBV5-5
CASSFTTKEKLFF
TGTGCCAGCAGCTTCACCACAAAAGAAAAACTGTTTTTT
>few|TRBD1|15|TRBJ1-1|TRBV5-1
CASSTSTGGSAEAFF
TGCGCCAGCAGCACATCGACAGGGGGAAGCGCTGAAGCTTTCTTT
>.|.|16|TRBJ1-5|TRBV6-4
CASSDSSPGFNQPQHF
TGTGCCAGCAGTGACTCTAGCCCAGGGTTTAACCAGCCCCAGCATTTT
>.|TRBD1|12|TRBJ1-4|TRBV29-1
CSGQGNSEKLFF
TGCAGCGGACAGGGGAACTCTGAAAAACTGTTTTTT
>once|.|13|TRBJ1-1|TRBV2
CASMLGGNTEAFF
TGTGCCAGCATGCTCGGGGGGAACACTGAAGCTTTCTTT
>.|.|16|TRBJ1-2|TRBV4-3
CASANADGLNTHGYTF
TGCGCCAGCGCTAATGCGGACGGACTAAATACACATGGCTACACCTTC
>.|.|12|TRBJ1-6|TRBV3-1/TRBV3-2
CASSQERAALHF
TGTGCCAGCAGCCAAGAGAGGGCCGCCCTCCACTTT
>.|TRBD1|13|TRBJ2-2|TRBV29-1
CSVTGGNTGELFF
TGCAGCGTTACAGGGGGCAACACCGGGGAGCTGTTTTTT
>few|TRBD1|20|TRBJ1-5|TRBV7-6
CASSKRLPTGRGDSNQPQHF
TGTGCCAGCAGCAAGAGACTACCGACAGGGAGAGGGGATAGCAATCAGCCCCAGCATTTT
>.|TRBD1|15|TRBJ1-1|TRBV28
CASTDRGKGNTEAFF
TGTGCCAGCACTGACAGGGGGAAAGGGAACACTGAAGCTTTCTTT
>.|TRBD1|14|TRBJ1-5|TRBV6-5
CTSVPGGSNQPQHF
TGTACCAGCGTCCCAGGGGGGAGCAATCAGCCCCAGCATTTT
>.|.|15|TRBJ1-1|TRBV7-9
CASSLVRGVRAEAFF
TGTGCCAGCAGCTTAGTGCGGGGAGTTCGTGCTGAAGCTTTCTTT
>few|.|14|TRBJ2-2|TRBV5-1
CASSQGSNTGELFF
TGCGCCAGCAGCCAGGGGTCTAACACCGGGGAGCTGTTTTTT
>.|.|15|TRBJ1-3|TRBV18
CASSPPGRAGNTIYF
TGTGCCAGCTCACCACCGGGGAGGGCTGGAAACACCATATATTTT
>.|TRBD2|14|TRBJ2-3|TRBV7-2
CASSASGESDTQYF
TGTGCCAGCAGCGCTAGCGGGGAGTCAGATACGCAGTATTTT
>.|.|13|TRBJ1-2|TRBV6-9
CAISHRWNYGYTF
TGTGCCATATCACACAGGTGGAACTATGGCTACACCTTC
>.|.|13|TRBJ2-1|TRBV4-1
CASSQDPSGKQFF
TGCGCCAGCAGCCAAGATCCCAGCGGTAAGCAGTTCTTC
>.|TRBD1|15|TRBJ2-3|TRBV5-1
CASSIRDSRRDTQYF
TGCGCCAGCAGCATCCGGGACAGCCGACGGGATACGCAGTATTTT
>.|.|14|TRBJ1-3|TRBV28
CASSGGRSGNTIYF
TGTGCCAGCAGTGGGGGGAGATCTGGAAACACCATATATTTT